The 19 T cell receptor beta chains below were found in one sample sequenced in a study of CXCR3-negative and CXCR3-positive naive CD8 T cells. Study results and limitations: Compared with CXCR3-negative naive cells, CXCR3-positive naive cells showed more hydrophobic TRB CDR3s.

cDNA libraries for TRB were generated by 5' RACE incorporating UMI labels. TCRdb reprocessed the 5' RACE reads and stores each CDR3 protein as one record, lacking DNA. The listing contains around 61,000 distinct CDR3 sequences. Antigen specificity for these receptors is unknown. Sequencing was carried out using naive CXCR3+ CD8+ T cells from blood. As to subset: CD45RO-CCR7+CD27+CD95- naive CD8+ T cells expressing CXCR3 (TNR3+). The source is a human donor in good health. Some clones in this sample may be carry-over from other donors' samples.

The chain is built from TRBV7-9 and TRBJ1-1; TCRdb's D call of TRBD1 is untestable without DNA. The CDR3 loop spans 14 amino acids. The germline V gene encodes CDR1 SEHNR and CDR2 FQNEAQ (reference sequence). CDR3 loop: CASSSLLQGTEAFF. The full variable domain, with the rest looked up from reference TRBV7-9 and TRBJ1-1, is DTGVSQNPRHKITKRGQNVTFRCDPISEHNRLYWYRQTLGQGPEFLTYFQNEAQLEKSRLLSDRFSAERPKGSFSTLEIQRTEQGDSAMYLCASSSLLQGTEAFFGQGTRLTVV.

The CDR3 protein is CASSYSTESSYNEQFF. The gene calls are TRBV6-2 or TRBV6-3 and TRBJ2-1. The CDR3 spans 16 residues. CDR1 is MNHEY and CDR2 is SVGEGT in the germline V gene.

The V call is TRBV4-1, the J call TRBJ1-5. This CDR3 is 14 amino acids long. The germline V gene encodes CDR1 MGHRA and CDR2 YSYEKL. The CDR3 here is CASSQEGENQPQHF.

The chain carries TRBV20-1 and TRBJ2-2; the TCRdb call, TRBD1, lacks DNA for checking. Germline lookup yields CDR1 DFQATT and CDR2 SNEGSKA (reference sequence). There are 14 residues in the CDR3. The CDR3 spells CSAPGDRNTGELFF.

The J gene is TRBJ2-7, the V gene TRBV5-1; there is no DNA to check the TCRdb D call of TRBD1. The CDR3 runs to 15 residues. Germline V lookup: CDR1 SGHRS, CDR2 YFSETQ. The CDR3 spells CASSQRTGLSYEQYF.

The chain has TRBV7-7 and TRBJ2-1; TCRdb calls TRBD2, which cannot be checked without DNA. CDR3 length: 16 amino acids. Per the germline V gene, CDR1 is SSHAT and CDR2 is FNYEAQ (reference sequence). CDR3: CASSLRNTWEENEQFF.

The chain recombines TRBV6-6 with TRBJ2-7. From germline, CDR1 is MNHNY and CDR2 SVGAGI (reference sequence). The CDR3 runs to 14 residues. CDR3 amino acids: CASTYTLTAYEQYF.

The rearrangement uses TRBV3-1 and TRBJ1-1; TCRdb indicates TRBD1, and absent DNA this call remains unverified. Germline V lookup: CDR1 LGHDT, CDR2 YNNKEL (reference sequence). The CDR3 consists of 14 residues. This CDR3 is CASSQPEGYTEAFF. The complete variable domain, with remaining parts taken from reference TRBV3-1 and TRBJ1-1, reads DTAVSQTPKYLVTQMGNDKSIKCEQNLGHDTMYWYKQDSKKFLKIMFSYNNKELIINETVPNRFSPKSPDKAHLNLHINSLELGDSAVYFCASSQPEGYTEAFFGQGTRLTVV.

The V and J genes are TRBV28 and TRBJ2-3; TCRdb returns TRBD1, unconfirmable since there is no DNA. The CDR3 loop spans 15 amino acids. Germline CDR1 reads MDHEN; CDR2 reads SYDVKM. The CDR3 sequence: CASSADRESTDTQYF.

The chain carries TRBV2 and TRBJ2-7; absent DNA, TCRdb's TRBD2 call cannot be checked. Per the germline V gene, CDR1 is SNHLY and CDR2 is FYNNEI. This CDR3 is 13 amino acids long. The CDR3 loop reads CATEPGLSYEQYF.

V gene TRBV12-3 or TRBV12-4 combines with J gene TRBJ2-5; the TCRdb call, TRBD1, lacks DNA for checking. The CDR3 consists of 15 residues. The CDR3 here is CASSFGDRIQETQYF.

This chain links TRBV7-9 with TRBJ2-7; the D gene TCRdb calls, TRBD1, cannot be checked with no DNA. CDR3 length equals 16 residues. The germline CDR1 and CDR2 sequences are SEHNR and FQNEAQ (reference sequence). CDR3: CASSDFQGTLSYEQYF.

The CDR3: CSVGLAGNNEQFF. The chain recombines TRBV29-1 with TRBJ2-1; there is no DNA to check the TCRdb D call of TRBD2. The CDR3 has 13 residues. The germline gives CDR1 SQVTM, CDR2 ANQGSEA.

The gene calls are TRBV7-9 and TRBJ2-2; TCRdb indicates TRBD2, and absent DNA this call remains unverified. CDR3 length: 17 residues. Looked up from germline, CDR1 is SEHNR and CDR2 is FQNEAQ (reference sequence). CDR3 loop: CASSSTLSGGAPGELFF.

The J gene is TRBJ1-1, the V gene TRBV7-2; the D gene TCRdb calls, TRBD1, cannot be checked with no DNA. This CDR3 is built from 14 residues. Germline assignment: CDR1 SGHTA and CDR2 FQGNSA. The CDR3: CASSLARGGTEAFF.

The V and J genes are TRBV19 and TRBJ2-1. Per the germline V gene, CDR1 is LNHDA and CDR2 is SQIVND (reference sequence). The CDR3 covers 15 residues. The CDR3 sequence: CASTHGGNSYNEQFF.

This sequence joins TRBV27 and TRBJ2-7; TCRdb returns TRBD1, unconfirmable since there is no DNA. Germline CDR1 and CDR2: MNHEY and SMNVEV (reference sequence). The CDR3 length is 15 residues. CDR3 loop: CASSRDSVLSYEQYF.

This chain joins TRBV20-1 and TRBJ1-1; TCRdb calls TRBD1, which cannot be checked without DNA. The CDR3 runs to 16 residues. The germline V gene has CDR1 DFQATT and CDR2 SNEGSKA (reference sequence). The CDR3: CSARTGGPYMNTEAFF.

This chain connects TRBV9 to TRBJ2-1. The germline gives CDR1 SGDLS, CDR2 YYNGEE. The CDR3 sequence is 12 residues long. The CDR3 is CASSVDHNEQFF.